This T cell receptor beta chain derives from a study of blood T cell repertoires in COVID-19. Study-wide context: The United States, Italy and Spain supplied acute and convalescent COVID-19 samples. In each case, the material was cDNA or gDNA derived from T cells, B-cell-depleted T cells, or PBMCs.

Per the study methods: Nucleated cell number was recorded as an estimate derived from reference gene primer amplification. Profiling relied on immunoSEQ multiplex PCR, and the TCRdb table lists in-frame clones only, not all of them. The DNA gave D and trimming, while V, J and clone size come from that table. The data hold 70,000 to 75,000 clones, with 90% observed a single time. The CDR3 has 16 amino acids. V was trimmed by 5 bases and J by 5 bases, leaving 18 bases between them. Germline assignment: CDR1 MDHEN and CDR2 SYDVKM. The genes are TRBV28 and TRBJ1-4; D is perhaps TRBD1 (5 bases). This TCR was sampled from a human donor in a cohort sampled during active COVID-19. The sample taken for sequencing was peripheral blood. The CDR3 spells CASSPNSQGINEKLFF. As DNA, the CDR3 is TGTGCCAGCAGTCCAAACTCTCAGGGTATAAATGAAAAACTGTTTTTT. The full variable domain, in which reference TRBV28 and TRBJ1-4 provide the parts outside the CDR3, is DVKVTQSSRYLVKRTGEKVFLECVQDMDHENMFWYRQDPGLGLRLIYFSYDVKMKEKGDIPEGYSVSREKKERFSLILESASTNQTSMYLCASSPNSQGINEKLFFGSGTQLSVL.